The text below deals with one T cell receptor beta chain. Per the original data handling: Nucleated cell counts were estimated from reference gene primer amplification. The table came from immunoSEQ multiplex PCR; TCRdb's copy has only in-frame clones and leaves some out. V and J calls and clone size are copied from that table; D and trimming were computed from the DNA. The profile shows fewer than 500,000 clones, 86% of them singletons. Germline lookup yields CDR1 SGHDT and CDR2 YYEEEE. Trimming shortened V by 0 bases and J by 2 bases, and 8 bases separated the two germline ends. The CDR3 runs to 14 residues. The sample belongs to a study of blood T cell repertoires in COVID-19. Study at large: Samples representing acute and convalescent COVID-19 were sourced from the United States, Italy and Spain. The cDNA or gDNA used as material had been derived from T cells, B-cell-depleted T cells, or PBMCs.

The clonotype was recovered from a woman aged 30 to 39 with active or convalescent COVID-19. The chain combines TRBV5-6 with TRBJ1-1, with no clear D. Material: peripheral blood. CDR3 protein: CASSLGLDNTEAFF. In DNA form, the CDR3 reads TGTGCCAGCAGCTTGGGGCTAGACAACACTGAAGCTTTCTTT.